This T cell receptor beta chain was recorded in a study of blood T cell repertoires in COVID-19. Study-wide background: Sites in the United States, Italy and Spain provided acute and convalescent COVID-19 samples.

Per the original data handling: Cell counts per sample came from amplifying reference gene primers. Repertoires were generated with immunoSEQ multiplex PCR, while TCRdb's copy carries only in-frame clones and drops some. Clone size and the V and J calls come from that table; the DNA yielded D and trimming. Among around 200,000 clones listed, approximately 80% were seen once. This clone was picked up one time. V dropped 0 bases and J dropped 7; count of bases not matched to a gene: 4. Germline V gene data show CDR1 as MGHRA and CDR2 as YSYEKL. This CDR3 has 14 residues. This receptor was identified in a human donor in a cohort sampled during active COVID-19. The J gene is TRBJ2-7, the V gene TRBV4-1, with TRBD1 matching over 9 bases. The sequencing input was peripheral blood. In DNA, the CDR3 is TGCGCCAGCAGCCAAGAGGGACAGGGTCGGGAGCAGTACTTC. Its translation is CASSQEGQGREQYF.